This TCR beta chain was profiled in a study of identical twins. V lost 11 bases and J lost 0, with 29 bases in between. Germline loops: CDR1 MRHNA, CDR2 SNTAGT. There are 19 residues in the CDR3. TCRdb redid the calling of the 5' RACE reads with MiXCR, one entry per CDR3 protein. The table has 600,000 to 850,000 distinct CDR3 sequences, about 18% seen once; the top ten hold about 12%. These data were likewise used in another study, on T cells expressing NK-cell markers.

The chain combines TRBV6-4 with TRBJ1-5; perhaps TRBD1 as D (6 bases). The receptor comes from a young woman in good health. Sequencing used PBMCs. The CDR3 is CAFSLRVVTGTNSNQPQHF. The CDR3 DNA follows: TGTGCCTTCAGTTTAAGGGTCGTGACGGGGACAAATAGCAATCAGCCCCAGCATTTT.